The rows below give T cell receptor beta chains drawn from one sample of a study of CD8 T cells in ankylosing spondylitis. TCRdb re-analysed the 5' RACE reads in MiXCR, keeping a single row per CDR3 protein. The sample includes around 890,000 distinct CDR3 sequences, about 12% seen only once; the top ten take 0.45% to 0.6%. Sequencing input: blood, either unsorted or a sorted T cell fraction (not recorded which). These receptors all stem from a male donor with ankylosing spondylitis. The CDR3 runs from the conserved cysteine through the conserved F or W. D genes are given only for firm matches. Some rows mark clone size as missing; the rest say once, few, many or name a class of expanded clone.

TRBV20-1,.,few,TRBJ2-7,CSARDSHYEQYF,TGCAGTGCTAGAGATTCCCACTACGAGCAGTACTTC
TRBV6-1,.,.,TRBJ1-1,CASKGQDANTEAFF,TGTGCCAGCAAAGGTCAGGACGCGAACACTGAAGCTTTCTTT
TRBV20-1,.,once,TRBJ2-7,CSARAGRSSYEQYF,TGCAGTGCTAGAGCGGGCCGCAGCTCCTACGAGCAGTACTTC
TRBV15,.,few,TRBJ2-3,CATSRAMDSGYTQYF,TGTGCCACCAGCAGAGCAATGGACTCAGGGTATACGCAGTATTTT
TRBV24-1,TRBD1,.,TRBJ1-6,CATSDFRGDSWRF,TGTGCCACCAGTGATTTTCGGGGGGACAGTTGGCGCTTT
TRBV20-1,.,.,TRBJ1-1,CSAMNGGTEAFF,TGCAGTGCTATGAACGGGGGCACTGAAGCTTTCTTT
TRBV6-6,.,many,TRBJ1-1,CASSATGTEAFF,TGTGCCAGCAGCGCGACGGGCACTGAAGCTTTCTTT
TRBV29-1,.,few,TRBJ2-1,CSVEDQLYNEQFF,TGCAGCGTTGAAGACCAACTATACAATGAGCAGTTCTTC
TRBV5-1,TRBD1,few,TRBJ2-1,CASSQTGTGRVF,TGCGCCAGCAGCCAAACCGGGACAGGGAGGGTCTTC
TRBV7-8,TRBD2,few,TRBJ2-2,CASSLRQLAGVGGTGELFF,TGTGCCAGCAGCTTAAGACAACTAGCGGGAGTGGGGGGCACCGGGGAGCTGTTTTTT
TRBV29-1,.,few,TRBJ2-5,CSAGIYQETQYF,TGCAGCGCAGGGATTTACCAAGAGACCCAGTACTTC
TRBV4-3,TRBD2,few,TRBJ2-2,CASSQEGTRLSGELFF,TGCGCCAGCAGCCAAGAGGGGACTAGACTTTCCGGGGAGCTGTTTTTT
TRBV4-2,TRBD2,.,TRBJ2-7,CASSRLAGGPSDEQYF,TGTGCCAGCAGCCGCCTCGCGGGAGGGCCCTCAGACGAGCAGTACTTC
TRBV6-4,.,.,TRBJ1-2,CASSETYREFYGYTF,TGTGCCAGCAGTGAAACCTACCGGGAATTCTATGGCTACACCTTC
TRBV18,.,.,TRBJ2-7,CASSLQLDGEQYF,TGTGCCAGCTCACTCCAACTTGACGGCGAGCAGTACTTC
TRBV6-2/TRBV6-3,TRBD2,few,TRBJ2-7,CASSSPGLAGREQYF,TGTGCCAGCAGTTCTCCGGGACTAGCGGGACGCGAGCAGTACTTC